This paragraph covers one T cell receptor beta chain sequence. Its antigen is currently unknown. The record originates from a study of Ad26.COV2.S vaccination and SARS-CoV-2 variants. Treatment indicated: roughly 18 received Ad26.COV2.S at low or high dose, single or two shots; 5 received placebo; per-sample allocation not given. Sampling happened 63 days after the first vaccine or placebo injection. The study's findings and limits: Non-spike TCR breadth did not differ much between vaccine and placebo recipients.

Clones were read by immunoSEQ multiplex PCR, and TCRdb kept only the in-frame ones, dropping some. The sample lists hundreds of thousands of clones, around nine tenths occurring once. From germline, CDR1 is SNHLY and CDR2 FYNNEI. The CDR3 sequence is 14 residues long. The V and J ends lost 3 bases and 5 bases respectively, with 14 bases between them. Sequenced material: peripheral blood, taken in a trial of Ad26.COV2.S vaccine versus placebo. This receptor was obtained from a person aged 18-65 years who received the Ad26.COV2.S COVID-19 vaccine or a placebo. V usage is TRBV2 and J usage is TRBJ2-7, with D perhaps matching TRBD1 (5 bases). The CDR3 sequence: CASSERQSINEQYF. The CDR3 DNA is TGTGCCAGCAGTGAGAGACAGTCCATAAACGAGCAGTACTTC.